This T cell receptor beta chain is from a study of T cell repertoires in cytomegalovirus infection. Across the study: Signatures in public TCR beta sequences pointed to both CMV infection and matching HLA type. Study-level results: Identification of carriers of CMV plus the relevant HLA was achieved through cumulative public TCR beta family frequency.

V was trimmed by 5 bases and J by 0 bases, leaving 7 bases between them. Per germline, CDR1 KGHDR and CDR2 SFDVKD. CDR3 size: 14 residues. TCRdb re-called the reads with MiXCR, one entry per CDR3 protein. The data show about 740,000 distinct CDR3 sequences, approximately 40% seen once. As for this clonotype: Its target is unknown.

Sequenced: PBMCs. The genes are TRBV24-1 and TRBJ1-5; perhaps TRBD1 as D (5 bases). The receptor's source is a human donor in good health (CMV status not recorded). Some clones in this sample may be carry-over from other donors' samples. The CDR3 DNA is TGTGCCACCAGTGCAGGGAATAGCAATCAGCCCCAGCATTTT. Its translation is CATSAGNSNQPQHF.